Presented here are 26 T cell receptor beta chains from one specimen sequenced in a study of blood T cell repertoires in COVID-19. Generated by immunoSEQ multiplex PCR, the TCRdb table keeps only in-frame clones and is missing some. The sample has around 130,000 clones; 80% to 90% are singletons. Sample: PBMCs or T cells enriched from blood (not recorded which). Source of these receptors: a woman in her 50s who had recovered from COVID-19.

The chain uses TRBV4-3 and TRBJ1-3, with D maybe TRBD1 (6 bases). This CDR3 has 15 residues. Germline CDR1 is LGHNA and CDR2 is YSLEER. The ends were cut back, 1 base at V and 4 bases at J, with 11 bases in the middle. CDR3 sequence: CASSQGTASGNTIYF. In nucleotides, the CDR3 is TGCGCCAGCAGCCAAGGGACAGCCTCAGGAAACACCATATATTTT.

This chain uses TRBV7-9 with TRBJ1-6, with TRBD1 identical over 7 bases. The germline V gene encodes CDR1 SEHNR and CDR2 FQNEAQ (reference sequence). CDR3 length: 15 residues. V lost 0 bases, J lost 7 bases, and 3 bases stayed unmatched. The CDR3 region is CASSLAGGGNSPLHF. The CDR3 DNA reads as TGTGCCAGCAGCTTAGCAGGGGGCGGCAATTCACCCCTCCACTTT.

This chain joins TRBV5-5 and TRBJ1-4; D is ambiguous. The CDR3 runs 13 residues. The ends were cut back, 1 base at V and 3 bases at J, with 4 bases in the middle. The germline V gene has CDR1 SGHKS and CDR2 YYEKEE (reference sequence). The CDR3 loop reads CASSLFANEKLFF. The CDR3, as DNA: TGTGCCAGCAGCTTGTTCGCTAATGAAAAACTGTTTTTT.

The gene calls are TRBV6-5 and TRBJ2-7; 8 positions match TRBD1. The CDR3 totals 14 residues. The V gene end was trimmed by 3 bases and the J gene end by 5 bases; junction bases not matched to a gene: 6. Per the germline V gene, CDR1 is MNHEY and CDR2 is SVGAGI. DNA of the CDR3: TGTGCCAGCAGTTATAAGTACAGGGGGGACGAGCAGTACTTC. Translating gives CASSYKYRGDEQYF.

The CDR3 coding sequence is TGTGCCAGTAGTATAAACAGGGTCTATGGCTACACCTTC. The encoded protein is CASSINRVYGYTF. The V gene is TRBV19, the J gene TRBJ1-2, with D tentatively TRBD1 (6 bases). V was pared by 2 bases and J by 4 bases, with 8 bases between. Germline assignment: CDR1 LNHDA and CDR2 SQIVND (reference sequence). The CDR3 length is 13 residues.

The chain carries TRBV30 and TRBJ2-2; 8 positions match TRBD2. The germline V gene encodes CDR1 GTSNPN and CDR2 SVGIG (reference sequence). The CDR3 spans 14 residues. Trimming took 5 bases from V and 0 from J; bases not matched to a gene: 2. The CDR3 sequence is CAWGRGANTGELFF. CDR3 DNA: TGTGCCTGGGGGCGGGGGGCGAACACCGGGGAGCTGTTTTTT.

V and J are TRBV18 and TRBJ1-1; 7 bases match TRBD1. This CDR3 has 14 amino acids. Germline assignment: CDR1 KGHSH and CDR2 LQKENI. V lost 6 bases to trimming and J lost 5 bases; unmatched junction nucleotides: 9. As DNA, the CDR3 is TGTGCCAGCTCTTCCAGGGGGGACGTAACTGAAGCTTTCTTT. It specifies CASSSRGDVTEAFF. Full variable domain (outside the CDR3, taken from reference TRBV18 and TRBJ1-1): NAGVMQNPRHLVRRRGQEARLRCSPMKGHSHVYWYRQLPEEGLKFMVYLQKENIIDESGMPKERFSAEFPKEGPSILRIQQVVRGDSAAYFCASSSRGDVTEAFFGQGTRLTVV.

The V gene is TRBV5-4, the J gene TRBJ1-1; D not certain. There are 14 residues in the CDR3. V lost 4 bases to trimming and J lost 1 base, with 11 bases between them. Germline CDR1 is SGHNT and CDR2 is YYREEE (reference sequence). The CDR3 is CASSKGVGNTEAFF. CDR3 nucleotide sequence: TGTGCCAGCAGCAAAGGAGTAGGGAACACTGAAGCTTTCTTT.

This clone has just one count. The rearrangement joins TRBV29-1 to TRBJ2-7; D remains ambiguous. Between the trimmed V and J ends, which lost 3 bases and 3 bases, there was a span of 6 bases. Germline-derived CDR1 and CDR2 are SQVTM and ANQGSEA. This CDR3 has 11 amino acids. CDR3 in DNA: TGCAGCGTTGAGGAGAACTACGAGCAGTACTTC. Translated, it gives CSVEENYEQYF.

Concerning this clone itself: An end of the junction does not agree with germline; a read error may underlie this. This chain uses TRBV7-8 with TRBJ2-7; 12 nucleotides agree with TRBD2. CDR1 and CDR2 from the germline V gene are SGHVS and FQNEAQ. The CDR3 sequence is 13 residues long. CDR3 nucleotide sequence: TGTGCCAGCAGCTTCCAATCTAGCGGGGGGGCCGTCTTC. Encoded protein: CASSFQSSGGAVF.

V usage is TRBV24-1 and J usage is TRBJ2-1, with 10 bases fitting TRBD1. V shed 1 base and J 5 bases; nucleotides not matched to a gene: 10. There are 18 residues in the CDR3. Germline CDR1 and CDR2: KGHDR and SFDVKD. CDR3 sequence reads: CATSDFAARDRGNNEQFF. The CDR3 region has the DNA TGTGCCACCAGTGATTTTGCGGCTCGGGACAGGGGCAACAATGAGCAGTTCTTC.

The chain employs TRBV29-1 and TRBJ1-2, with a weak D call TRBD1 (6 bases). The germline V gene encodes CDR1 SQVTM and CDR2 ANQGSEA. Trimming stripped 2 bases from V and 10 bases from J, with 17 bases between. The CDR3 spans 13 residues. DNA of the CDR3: TGCAGCGTTGAAAAAGGGACACGGGGCACCTACACCTTC. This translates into CSVEKGTRGTYTF.

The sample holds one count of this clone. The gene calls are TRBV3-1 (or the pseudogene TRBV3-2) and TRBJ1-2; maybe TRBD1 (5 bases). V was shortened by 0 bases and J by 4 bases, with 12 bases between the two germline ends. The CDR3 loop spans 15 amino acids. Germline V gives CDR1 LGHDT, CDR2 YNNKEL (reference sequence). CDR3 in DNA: TGTGCCAGCAGCCAAGATAAGGGGACTCGCTATGGCTACACCTTC. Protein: CASSQDKGTRYGYTF.

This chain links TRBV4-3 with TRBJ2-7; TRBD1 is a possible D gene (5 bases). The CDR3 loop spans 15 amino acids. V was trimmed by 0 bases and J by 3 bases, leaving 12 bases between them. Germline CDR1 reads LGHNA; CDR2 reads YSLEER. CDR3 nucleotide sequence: TGCGCCAGCAGCCAAGATTTCACAGGAGTCTACGAGCAGTACTTC. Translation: CASSQDFTGVYEQYF.

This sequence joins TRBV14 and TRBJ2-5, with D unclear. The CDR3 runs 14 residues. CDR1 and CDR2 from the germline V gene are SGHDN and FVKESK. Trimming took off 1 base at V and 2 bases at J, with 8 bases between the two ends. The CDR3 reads CASSQGNLQETQYF. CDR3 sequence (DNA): TGTGCCAGCAGCCAAGGAAACTTACAAGAGACCCAGTACTTC.

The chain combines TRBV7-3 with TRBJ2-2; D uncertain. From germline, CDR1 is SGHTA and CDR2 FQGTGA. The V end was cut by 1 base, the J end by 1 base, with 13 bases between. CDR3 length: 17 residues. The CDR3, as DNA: TGTGCCAGCAGCTTAATCGGGTCCCTTTTGAACACCGGGGAGCTGTTTTTT. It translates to CASSLIGSLLNTGELFF.

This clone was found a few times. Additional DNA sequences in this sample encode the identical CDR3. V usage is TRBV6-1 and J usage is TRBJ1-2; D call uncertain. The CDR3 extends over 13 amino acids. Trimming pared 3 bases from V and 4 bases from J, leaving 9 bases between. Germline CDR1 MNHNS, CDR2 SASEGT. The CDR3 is CASSEGGSYGYTF. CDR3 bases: TGTGCCAGCAGTGAGGGAGGGAGCTATGGCTACACCTTC.

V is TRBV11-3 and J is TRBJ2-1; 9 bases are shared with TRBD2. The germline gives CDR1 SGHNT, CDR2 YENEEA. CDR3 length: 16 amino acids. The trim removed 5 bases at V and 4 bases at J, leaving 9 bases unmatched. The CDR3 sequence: CASSPGSGGQYNEQFF. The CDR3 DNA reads TGTGCCAGCAGCCCCGGTAGCGGGGGACAATACAATGAGCAGTTCTTC.

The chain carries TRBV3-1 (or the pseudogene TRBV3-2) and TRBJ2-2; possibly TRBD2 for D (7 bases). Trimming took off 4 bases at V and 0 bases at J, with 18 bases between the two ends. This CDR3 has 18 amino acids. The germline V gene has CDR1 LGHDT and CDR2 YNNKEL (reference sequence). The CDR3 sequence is CASSLSRGGTANTGELFF. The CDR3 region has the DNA TGTGCCAGCAGCCTCTCCCGCGGGGGCACCGCGAACACCGGGGAGCTGTTTTTT.

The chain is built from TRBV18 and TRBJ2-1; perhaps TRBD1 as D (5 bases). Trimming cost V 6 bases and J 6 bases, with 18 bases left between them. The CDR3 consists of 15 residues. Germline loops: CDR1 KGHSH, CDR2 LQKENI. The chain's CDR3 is CASSFTESQGNEQFF. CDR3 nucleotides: TGTGCCAGCTCTTTCACCGAATCTCAGGGCAATGAGCAGTTCTTC.

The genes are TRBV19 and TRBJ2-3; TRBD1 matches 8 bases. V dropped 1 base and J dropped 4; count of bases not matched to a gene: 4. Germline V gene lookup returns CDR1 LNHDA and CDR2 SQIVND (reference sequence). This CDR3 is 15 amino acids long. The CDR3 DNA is TGTGCCAGTAGTATAGGAGCAGGGGGCGCAGATACGCAGTATTTT. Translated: CASSIGAGGADTQYF.

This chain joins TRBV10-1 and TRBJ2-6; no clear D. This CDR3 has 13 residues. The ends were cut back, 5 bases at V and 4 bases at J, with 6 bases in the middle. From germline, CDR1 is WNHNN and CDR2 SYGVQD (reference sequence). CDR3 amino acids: CASSPQGANVLTF. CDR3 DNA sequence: TGCGCCAGCAGTCCCCAAGGGGCCAACGTCCTGACTTTC.

This CDR3 is CASHWQYQETQYF. The CDR3 DNA reads TGCGCCAGCCATTGGCAGTACCAAGAGACCCAGTACTTC. The chain carries TRBV5-1 and TRBJ2-5; D remains ambiguous. Trimming pared 7 bases from V and 0 bases from J, leaving 10 bases between. Germline CDR1 reads SGHRS; CDR2 reads YFSETQ. The CDR3 contains 13 residues.

CDR3 region: CASSLRDPGEQYF. The CDR3 DNA reads TGTGCCAGCAGCCTCCGGGATCCGGGCGAGCAGTACTTC. This chain uses TRBV11-2 with TRBJ2-7; maybe TRBD2 (5 bases). This CDR3 has 13 residues. Trimming took 5 bases from V and 6 from J, leaving 14 bases between them. CDR1 and CDR2 (germline): SGHAT, FQNNGV.

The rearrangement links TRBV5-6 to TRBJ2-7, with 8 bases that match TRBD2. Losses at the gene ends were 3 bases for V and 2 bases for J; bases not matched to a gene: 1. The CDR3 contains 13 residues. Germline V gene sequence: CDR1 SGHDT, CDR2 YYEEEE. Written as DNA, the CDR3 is TGTGCCAGCAGCTCCGGGGGGGCCTACGAGCAGTACTTC. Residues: CASSSGGAYEQYF.

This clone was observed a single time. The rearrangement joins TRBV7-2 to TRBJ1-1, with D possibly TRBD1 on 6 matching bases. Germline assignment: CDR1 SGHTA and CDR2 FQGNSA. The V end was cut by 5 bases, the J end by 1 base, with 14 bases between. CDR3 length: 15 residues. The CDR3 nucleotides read TGTGCCAGCAGCCCGTACAGGGTCGAGAACACTGAAGCTTTCTTT. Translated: CASSPYRVENTEAFF.